The rows below give T cell receptor beta chains drawn from one sample of a study of blood T cell repertoires in COVID-19. Generated by immunoSEQ multiplex PCR, the TCRdb table keeps only in-frame clones and is missing some. The sample lists some 100,000 clones, about 78% occurring once. Sequenced: peripheral blood. Receptors were obtained from a human donor in a cohort sampled during active or convalescent COVID-19. Each CDR3 is given with its conserved first and last residue. The D gene is left open where the match is weak. The listing skips clone size in some rows; elsewhere it reads once, few, many or a size class.

D gene,clone size,V gene,J gene,CDR3 protein,CDR3 DNA
TRBD2,.,TRBV19,TRBJ2-3,CASSPLAGASTDTQYF,TGTGCCAGTAGTCCGCTAGCGGGAGCGTCCACAGATACGCAGTATTTT
TRBD1,.,TRBV27,TRBJ1-2,CASSFRQGAPYGYTF,TGTGCCAGCAGTTTCCGACAGGGGGCTCCCTATGGCTACACCTTC
TRBD1,.,TRBV19,TRBJ1-2,CASLRDRDGYTF,TGTGCCAGCCTCCGGGACAGGGATGGCTACACCTTC
TRBD2,.,TRBV28,TRBJ2-1,CAIGTSGRRGNEQFF,TGTGCCATCGGGACTAGCGGGAGGCGGGGGAATGAGCAGTTCTTC
TRBD1,.,TRBV7-2,TRBJ2-7,CASSLRGPGGADEQYF,TGTGCCAGCAGCTTAAGGGGGCCAGGGGGCGCGGACGAGCAGTACTTC
TRBD2,.,TRBV6-4,TRBJ2-3,CASSGTSWDTQYF,TGTGCCAGCAGTGGGACTAGCTGGGATACGCAGTATTTT
TRBD1,once,TRBV18,TRBJ1-4,CASTADRGRNEKLFF,TGTGCCAGCACGGCCGACAGGGGGAGAAATGAAAAACTGTTTTTT
TRBD2,.,TRBV7-2,TRBJ2-7,CASSLVLAGGSYEQYF,TGTGCCAGCAGCTTAGTACTAGCGGGAGGGAGTTACGAGCAGTACTTC
.,.,TRBV2,TRBJ2-5,CASSEGSSSWQETQYF,TGTGCCAGCAGTGAAGGAAGTAGCTCGTGGCAAGAGACCCAGTACTTC
TRBD1,.,TRBV29-1,TRBJ2-7,CSVEGQGKQYF,TGCAGCGTTGAAGGACAGGGGAAGCAGTACTTC
.,.,TRBV7-2,TRBJ2-1,CASSLGDSANEQFF,TGTGCCAGCAGCTTAGGTGACTCGGCCAATGAGCAGTTCTTC
.,few,TRBV7-8,TRBJ2-7,CASRPVQGSYEQYF,TGTGCCAGCAGACCGGTACAGGGTTCCTACGAGCAGTACTTC